This T cell receptor beta chain was identified during a study of T cells after yellow fever vaccination. Findings and limits, study-wide: At 95% to 98% for CD4 and over 80% for CD8, most primary-vaccination clones showed up again after the booster. The CD4 compartment and the CD8 compartment contained a small share of clonotypes in common.

TCRdb re-called the 5' RACE reads with MiXCR, one entry per CDR3 protein. Here the sample spans a few hundred thousand distinct CDR3 sequences, around 10% being singletons. CDR3 length equals 11 residues. From germline, CDR1 is GTSNPN and CDR2 SVGIG (reference sequence). V dropped 4 bases and J dropped 6 bases, with 9 bases sitting between them. Only a few counts were recorded for this clonotype. Its target is not known. The source is a man younger than 35 who received the YFV17D yellow fever vaccine. This chain joins TRBV30 and TRBJ1-1; D remains unclear. The sequencing here drew on PBMCs, taken on the day of the first yellow fever vaccination. This chain's CDR3 is CAWIRKPEAFF. CDR3 coding DNA: TGTGCCTGGATTAGAAAGCCTGAAGCTTTCTTT. The variable domain in full, completed from reference TRBV30 and TRBJ1-1, reads SQTIHQWPATLVQPVGSPLSLECTVEGTSNPNLYWYRQAAGRGLQLLFYSVGIGQISSEVPQNLSASRPQDRQFILSSKKLLLSDSGFYLCAWIRKPEAFFGQGTRLTVV.